This T cell receptor beta chain derives from a study of cytomegalovirus exposure and HLA in healthy donors (dated by TCRdb to 2016 to 2017). For the study in its entirety: According to an earlier analysis of several hundred of the donors, about 179 million T cells yielded 90 million to 140 million unique TCR beta sequences and 276 Gb of sequence data. An early release covering just under 650 HLA-typed donors comprised 250 to 350 gigabases of sequencing data and tens of millions of unique TCR sequences. The genetic ancestry cluster associated with self-reported Caucasian donors included about 84% of the approximately 400 genotyped donors. The aim of the study was to test whether cataloging public T cell receptors could identify signatures of past pathogen exposure. Using immunosequencing, the study profiled T cell repertoires from 550 to 750 subjects and related those repertoires to cytomegalovirus serostatus. Besides the first cohort of approximately 710 subjects, a separate validation cohort made up of about 120 different subjects was used. High-throughput TCR immunosequencing, statistical association of individual TCRs with disease status, and machine learning were combined to predict cytomegalovirus infection status. A later analysis re-examined previously published TCR beta repertoires from several hundred donors and added high-resolution HLA genotyping to investigate patterns of TCR occurrence. The later analysis used no new phenotypic data to find candidate immune exposures, relying instead on TCR beta sequences and their occurrence across donors. In an earlier analysis of roughly 580 of the donors, high-throughput TCR beta sequencing was used to judge whether each TCR beta V gene segment behaved as functional or pseudogenic. Donor age, sex, ethnicity and CMV serostatus were collected together with the repertoire data. A later genetic analysis used genome-wide SNP genotypes for about 65% of the 666 donors, treating that subset as a discovery cohort. All discovery cohort repertoires had been generated using a single sequencing platform. HLA typing included class I and class II loci at four-digit resolution. Typing coverage differed by locus: A, B, C, DRB1 and DQB1 were typed in about 620-630 donors, DQA1 in 522, DPA1 in approximately 610, and DPB1 in 450 to 490. Roughly five DR-DQ haplotypes were handled as single units for association and clustering because linkage in the cohort was strong. Across approximately 400 genotyped donors of the cohort, an average of about 240,000 unique TCR beta nucleotide sequences per donor were sequenced, and roughly 18% of those sequences were non-productive.

Receptor libraries were prepared by the immunoSEQ multiplex PCR assay. The multiplex PCR relied on a mix of 60 forward primers for TCR Vbeta segments and 13 reverse primers for TCR Jbeta segments. A multiplex PCR assay on genomic DNA amplified the CDR3 region of rearranged TCR beta genes. On the Illumina HiSeq System, the amplified TCR beta libraries were sequenced as 87-base-pair reads. In the original analysis: In a later analysis, 77 million or so unique TCR beta chains were counted across the roughly 670 repertoires, and approximately 11 million of these chains were shared by at least two donors. To remove PCR and sequencing errors, raw reads were error-corrected and collapsed into unique sequences using a nearest-neighbor algorithm that merged closely related sequences. Alignment of CDR3 sequences to IMGT reference sequences was used to assign V, D and J gene segments. For a sequence to be retained, a match of at least six nucleotides was required to both a V gene segment and a J gene segment. Rearrangements were classified as productive when the CDR3 lacked stop codons and remained in frame with V and J, and all other rearrangements were classified as non-productive. CDR3 was defined according to IMGT convention as the region running from the second conserved V-encoded cysteine to the conserved J-encoded phenylalanine. In an earlier analysis of 500 to 650 of the donors, sequences lacking an unambiguous match to a single V gene segment were excluded. An earlier analysis of fewer than 650 of the donors classified V segments as functional when productive rearrangements were above 56.7% and as segregating when the standard deviation between donors was above 5%. A statistical classification framework was developed to diagnose cytomegalovirus status using the catalog of TCR beta chain sequences. V and J gene assignment, in a later analysis, came from comparing TCR nucleotide sequences with IMGT/GENE-DB human TR gene sequences. The TCRdist pipeline was used in a later analysis to assign CDR3 sequences and most-parsimonious VDJ recombination scenarios. In a later analysis, every TCR beta chain was defined by the combination of its CDR3 amino acid sequence and its V-gene family, and reads without a unique V-gene family were dropped. To address suspected cross-contamination and a sequencing artifact, a later analysis removed around 590 highly shared, low-generation-probability nucleotide sequences. A later analysis calculated a clonal expansion index for each public chain from normalized within-repertoire ranks of inferred template counts. In a later analysis, generation probabilities were computed with a VDJ recombination model fitted to out-of-frame rearrangements, and the resulting probabilities were checked against IGoR. In a later analysis, TCR-TCR, TCR-HLA and TCR-CMV co-occurrence was scored with hypergeometric tests, and a repertoire-size bias correction was applied to TCR pairs. In a later analysis, false discovery rates were estimated by permuting HLA or CMV assignments 20 times. A later analysis grouped co-occurring TCRs with DBSCAN, adding TCRdist sequence similarity when clustering within HLA-allele-positive subsets. Repertoires with fewer than 30,000 or more than 120,000 public chains were left out of co-occurrence clustering, as were a handful of repertoires with anomalous nucleotide sharing. TCRdb stores this immuneACCESS table with in-frame sequences only. Part of the clones is absent; in the studies checked, under half of the shortfall reflects unresolved V genes, and no reason is known for the rest. V, J and clone size were drawn from that table, and D and trimming were deduced from the DNA. For this sample the table gives 95,000 to 110,000 clones, of which more than 70% were detected only once. The top ten constitute approximately 2% of the sample.

The cohort comprised 666 healthy bone marrow donors. At the time of sampling, all cohort members were nominally healthy, though unrecorded immune exposures were likely present. The donor tested CMV seronegative, placing the donor among the 350 or so seronegative members of the cohort. Every donor gave a peripheral blood sample, and the peripheral blood mononuclear cells from that sample were used for TCR beta sequencing. Genomic DNA extraction from the blood cell samples was performed with the Qiagen DNeasy Blood Extraction Kit. For this clone: Its antigen is currently not known. Within one base of it there is no much larger clone, and no base qualities were kept.

V is shortened by 0 bases, J by 8 bases, and the region joining them spans 13 bases. Including cysteine and phenylalanine, the CDR3 has 15 amino acids. Only CDR3 DNA is held: 45 bases, read in frame from base 1. The germline V gene provides CDR1 LGHNA and CDR2 YNFKEQ. What the authors observed across the whole study: Because some donors lacked HLA typing at each locus, the association tests relied only on the typed subset. The authors suggested that the approach could potentially be extended to other disease states and immunological phenotypes. According to a later analysis, parvovirus B19, influenza, CMV and Epstein-Barr virus appeared linked to several top co-occurrence clusters. In this cohort, only TCR beta chains were sequenced, and detectable features were limited by the absence of alpha or paired-chain data. A cluster of highly shared sequence variants was judged likely to be a technical artifact of the sequencing pipeline. Three of the identified cytomegalovirus-associated TCR beta chains were confirmed in vitro to be specific for cytomegalovirus antigens. Broadly in line with IMGT annotations, most TCR beta V segments showed up in productive rearrangements about 87% or about 30% of the time in an earlier analysis of approximately 640 of the donors. Across donors, most TCR sequences were observed very rarely, whereas some public TCRs were present in many individuals. At a false discovery rate of 0.05, a later analysis linked 16,000 or so TCR beta sequences to specific HLA alleles. Some IMGT-functional V segments, including TRBV6-2 and TRBV6-3, could not be distinguished by the 87-base-pair reads and were therefore excluded. Most CMV-associated TCR beta chains appeared to be HLA-restricted in a later analysis, and the HLA associations seemed to be driven largely by CMV exposure. The classifier was reported to diagnose cytomegalovirus status with high specificity and sensitivity in both the original and validation cohorts. According to a later genetic analysis, donors in an Asian-associated ancestry cluster had fewer N-insertions in productive TCRs than the approximately 610-donor mean. An association between a missense DCLRE1C variant and V-gene and J-gene trimming of TCR beta chains was found in a later genetic analysis and replicated in an independent cohort. Roughly uniform sequencing depth across donors was assumed in presence/absence analyses, although this assumption may not hold. A further reported finding was that TCR beta sequences accurately predicted the HLA-A and HLA-B alleles for most subjects in the first cohort. In a later analysis, TCR association rates were found to vary across HLA loci, with the most associated TCRs seen for DRB1 alleles and the fewest for HLA-C alleles. A total of 150 to 200 TCR beta chains were listed by the study as associated with cytomegalovirus. Compared with equally common non-associated chains, HLA-associated TCR beta chains in a later analysis were more clonally expanded and had lower generation probabilities. Correlated functional status among segregating V segments might be attributable to linkage disequilibrium, but an unknown experimental factor could not be ruled out. When HLA alleles, especially DR and DQ, strongly co-occurred, TCR associations were difficult to assign to individual alleles. The earlier analysis of some 560 of the donors excluded approximately 17 rarely observed V segments, including chromosome 9 orphons, because counts were too low. For the cohort, immune exposure information was limited to CMV serostatus.

The clonotype comes from a man between 18 and 35 years old in good health and CMV-seronegative. Recombination connected TRBV4-2 to TRBJ1-4; the D gene cannot be named for sure. Sequenced material: PBMCs. The CDR3 reads as follows: CASSQDSSAREKLFF. DNA sequence: TGTGCCAGCAGCCAAGATAGCAGCGCGAGAGAAAAACTGTTTTTT.